The 21 T cell receptor beta chains listed next were all sequenced from one sample in a study of T cells in Graves' hyperthyroidism and ophthalmopathy. RNA transcripts gave rise to amplified TCR beta CDR3 regions. The TCR CDR3 first-round RT-PCR relied on the HTBI primer set. MiXCR, applied by TCRdb to the multiplex PCR reads, yields one record per CDR3 protein. The sample consists of about 270,000 distinct CDR3 sequences, 22% of them appearing once. The sequenced material came from blood. The receptors shown here come from a man aged 25 to 40 with Graves' ophthalmopathy.

This clonotype came up many times. The rearrangement joins TRBV9 to TRBJ2-2; D not resolved. Trimming removed 0 bases at V and 8 bases at J, with 11 bases between. Germline V lookup: CDR1 SGDLS, CDR2 YYNGEE. The CDR3 runs 14 residues. For the CDR3, the DNA is TGTGCCAGCAGCGTAGAAGGCTTCGGAGGGGAGCTGTTTTTT. Translating it yields CASSVEGFGGELFF.

The rearrangement joins TRBV28 to TRBJ2-2; D possibly corresponds to TRBD2 (6 bases). The germline CDR1 and CDR2 sequences are MDHEN and SYDVKM. The CDR3 length is 15 residues. V was shortened by 0 bases and J by 2 bases, with 7 bases between the two germline ends. CDR3 coding DNA: TGTGCCAGCAGTTTATGGCGGGAAAACACCGGGGAGCTGTTTTTT. Encoded protein: CASSLWRENTGELFF.

This clonotype was found many times. The chain employs TRBV2 and TRBJ2-2; D is unclear. Germline-derived CDR1 and CDR2 are SNHLY and FYNNEI. There are 16 residues in the CDR3. Trimming removed 4 bases from V and 1 base from J, with 13 bases in between. CDR3 loop: CASSVYPGGNTGELFF. The CDR3 DNA reads as TGTGCCAGCAGTGTTTATCCCGGCGGGAACACCGGGGAGCTGTTTTTT.

This chain uses TRBV6-2 or TRBV6-3 with TRBJ2-1; 7 bases match TRBD1. This CDR3 spans 13 amino acids. Looked up from germline, CDR1 is MNHEY and CDR2 is SVGEGT. Unmatched junction bases numbered 1, after V lost 2 bases and J lost 6 bases. CDR3: CASSYRQGNEQFF. CDR3 DNA sequence: TGTGCCAGCAGTTACCGACAGGGCAATGAGCAGTTCTTC.

The chain combines TRBV15 with TRBJ2-3; D gene uncertain. CDR3 length: 16 amino acids. Germline CDR1 and CDR2: LNHNV and YYDKDF (reference sequence). V lost 1 base and J 2 bases, leaving 13 bases between the germline ends. The CDR3 is CATSRGTRHDTDTQYF. CDR3 nucleotide sequence: TGTGCCACCAGCAGAGGGACCCGGCACGACACAGATACGCAGTATTTT.

There are a few counts of this clonotype. The chain recombines TRBV4-1 with TRBJ1-4; TRBD1 might be the D (6 bases). Germline V CDR1 and CDR2: MGHRA, YSYEKL. V lost 0 bases to trimming and J lost 7 bases, with 18 bases between them. This CDR3 is built from 17 residues. CDR3 sequence (DNA): TGCGCCAGCAGCCAAGATACAGGGCGATCGGGGGGTGAAAAACTGTTTTTT. Translating gives CASSQDTGRSGGEKLFF.

The CDR3 DNA reads as TGTGCCAGCAGCTTAGTAGGGGTACTTAATGAAAAACTGTTTTTT. It yields the protein CASSLVGVLNEKLFF. This chain connects TRBV7-9 to TRBJ1-4; maybe TRBD1 (5 bases). Germline CDR1 is SEHNR and CDR2 is FQNEAQ (reference sequence). CDR3 length equals 15 residues. V gave up 1 base and J gave up 4 bases, with 10 bases separating them.

This chain connects TRBV10-3 to TRBJ2-7, with D perhaps TRBD1 (6 bases). The CDR3 runs to 11 residues. CDR1 is ENHRY and CDR2 is SYGVKD in the germline V gene. The germline V and J ends were trimmed by 10 bases and 5 bases, with 12 bases remaining between them. The CDR3, as DNA: TGTGCCACAGGGGCTCGGGACGAGCAGTACTTC. Translating gives CATGARDEQYF.

The chain is built from TRBV20-1 and TRBJ1-1, with a tentative D call TRBD1 (5 bases). CDR3 size: 14 residues. Trimming cost V 5 bases and J 1 base, with 14 bases left between them. Looked up from germline, CDR1 is DFQATT and CDR2 is SNEGSKA (reference sequence). In DNA, the CDR3 is TGCAGTGCTCACTCAGGGACGGGGAACACTGAAGCTTTCTTT. Amino acids: CSAHSGTGNTEAFF.

This clonotype was detected many times. The V call is TRBV11-2, the J call TRBJ2-1; D ambiguous. The germline V gene encodes CDR1 SGHAT and CDR2 FQNNGV. Trimming removed 8 bases from V and 0 bases from J, with 20 bases in between. CDR3 length: 17 residues. CDR3 sequence (DNA): TGTGCCAGCGGTTCCCTTAGCCTCCAGAGCTCCTACAATGAGCAGTTCTTC. Translated, it gives CASGSLSLQSSYNEQFF.

In its sample, this clonotype was seen a few times. The chain couples TRBV20-1 to TRBJ2-7, with 8 bases lining up with TRBD1. Germline loops: CDR1 DFQATT, CDR2 SNEGSKA (reference sequence). Trimming cost V 8 bases and J 1 base; bases outside gene matches: 4. There are 12 residues in the CDR3. The CDR3 nucleotides read TGCAGTTTCCGGGACAGGTCCTACGAGCAGTACTTC. This sequence encodes CSFRDRSYEQYF.

The table lists this clonotype with many counts. The V gene is TRBV15, the J gene TRBJ1-1; a possible D gene is TRBD1 (5 bases). This CDR3 has 19 amino acids. Trimming removed 6 bases at V and 4 bases at J, with 30 bases between. Germline CDR1 is LNHNV and CDR2 is YYDKDF (reference sequence). The DNA for the CDR3 is TGTGCCACCAGTTCCTCGCGGGTTTACCACACCAGGGTCGCCACTGAAGCTTTCTTT. This sequence encodes CATSSSRVYHTRVATEAFF.

This clonotype appeared many times. This rearrangement joins TRBV7-9 to TRBJ2-3; 12 nucleotides agree with TRBD2. Germline V CDR1 and CDR2: SEHNR, FQNEAQ (reference sequence). Germline trimming cut 5 bases from V and 5 bases from J; bases unmatched to any gene: 8. This CDR3 spans 16 amino acids. The CDR3 DNA sequence: TGTGCCAGCAGCCTTCAGACTAGCGGGAGAGGAGATACGCAGTATTTT. Its protein product is CASSLQTSGRGDTQYF.

This clonotype appeared a few times. The CDR3 DNA reads as TGCAGTGCTAGTGAGGGGCGCGGGAGTGCCTACGAGCAGTACTTC. Residues: CSASEGRGSAYEQYF. This chain links TRBV20-1 with TRBJ2-7; TRBD2 agrees at 7 bases. The CDR3 contains 15 residues. Germline trimming cut 3 bases from V and 2 bases from J; bases unmatched to any gene: 10. From germline, CDR1 is DFQATT and CDR2 SNEGSKA (reference sequence).

This clonotype was found once. The chain joins TRBV19 to TRBJ2-5; TRBD2 matches 15 bases. V shed 6 bases and J 0 bases; nucleotides not matched to a gene: 14. CDR3 length: 20 amino acids. Germline V lookup: CDR1 LNHDA, CDR2 SQIVND (reference sequence). CDR3 DNA: TGTGCCAGTAGGAAAGCCCCGGGACTAGCGGGAGGAGGTTACCAAGAGACCCAGTACTTC. Protein sequence: CASRKAPGLAGGGYQETQYF.

The table lists this clonotype with a few counts. The chain uses TRBV5-4 and TRBJ1-1; 8 positions match TRBD1. Germline V CDR1 and CDR2: SGHNT, YYREEE (reference sequence). The trim removed 2 bases at V and 1 base at J, leaving 1 base unmatched. This CDR3 spans 14 amino acids. CDR3 region: CASSFQGANTEAFF. The CDR3 nucleotides are TGTGCCAGCAGCTTTCAGGGGGCGAACACTGAAGCTTTCTTT.

This chain links TRBV30 with TRBJ1-4; no definite D call. This CDR3 has 11 amino acids. The germline CDR1 and CDR2 sequences are GTSNPN and SVGIG (reference sequence). V gave up 5 bases and J gave up 3 bases, with 4 bases separating them. The CDR3 DNA reads TGTGCCTGGTGGCCTAATGAAAAACTGTTTTTT. It translates to CAWWPNEKLFF.

V and J are TRBV18 and TRBJ2-5; D perhaps matches TRBD2 (5 bases). The V gene's germline CDR1 is KGHSH and CDR2 LQKENI. The CDR3 is made up of 15 amino acids. V lost 10 bases, J lost 1 base, and 19 bases lay in between. CDR3 in amino acids: CATRDPGWGQETQYF. The CDR3, as DNA: TGTGCCACCCGGGATCCGGGATGGGGCCAAGAGACCCAGTACTTC. Using reference TRBV18 and TRBJ2-5 for the parts outside the CDR3, the full variable domain is NAGVMQNPRHLVRRRGQEARLRCSPMKGHSHVYWYRQLPEEGLKFMVYLQKENIIDESGMPKERFSAEFPKEGPSILRIQQVVRGDSAAYFCATRDPGWGQETQYFGPGTRLLVL.

This clonotype was detected ten times or more. The chain has TRBV2 and TRBJ2-2; the match to TRBD1 covers 9 bases. The CDR3 runs 15 residues. Germline V gives CDR1 SNHLY, CDR2 FYNNEI. The ends lost 7 bases at V and 0 bases at J; junction bases unmatched: 3. This chain's CDR3 is CASKRQGANTGELFF. DNA for the CDR3: TGTGCCAGCAAAAGACAGGGGGCGAACACCGGGGAGCTGTTTTTT.

This clonotype was seen repeatedly, ten times or more. This chain joins TRBV20-1 and TRBJ1-2; tentative D call: TRBD1 (5 bases). V was pared by 6 bases and J by 8 bases, with 19 bases between. Germline CDR1 reads DFQATT; CDR2 reads SNEGSKA (reference sequence). CDR3 size: 13 residues. The CDR3 loop reads CSAIRGATIGYTF. The CDR3 DNA is TGCAGTGCCATCCGGGGCGCAACTATCGGCTACACCTTC.

The V and J genes are TRBV15 and TRBJ2-3; D remains unclear. This CDR3 region has 15 residues. Germline V gene data show CDR1 as LNHNV and CDR2 as YYDKDF (reference sequence). V dropped 0 bases and J dropped 1 base, with 8 bases sitting between them. Written as DNA, the CDR3 is TGTGCCACCAGCAGAGACAGGCGCCGCACAGATACGCAGTATTTT. This sequence encodes CATSRDRRRTDTQYF.